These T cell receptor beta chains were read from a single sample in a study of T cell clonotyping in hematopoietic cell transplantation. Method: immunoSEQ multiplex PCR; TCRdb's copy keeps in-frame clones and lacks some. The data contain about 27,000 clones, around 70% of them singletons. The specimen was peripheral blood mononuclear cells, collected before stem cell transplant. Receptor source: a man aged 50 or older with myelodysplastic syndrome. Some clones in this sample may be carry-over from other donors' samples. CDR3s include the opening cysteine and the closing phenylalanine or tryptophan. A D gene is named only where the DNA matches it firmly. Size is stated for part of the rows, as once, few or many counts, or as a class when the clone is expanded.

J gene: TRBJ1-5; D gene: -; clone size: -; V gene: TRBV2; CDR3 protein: CASREGYHQPQHF; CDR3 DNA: TGTGCCAGCAGGGAGGGTTATCATCAGCCCCAGCATTTT
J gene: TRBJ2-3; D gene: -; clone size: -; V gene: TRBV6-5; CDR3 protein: CASSYGGSTDTQYF; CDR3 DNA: TGTGCCAGCAGTTACGGGGGGAGTACAGATACGCAGTATTTT
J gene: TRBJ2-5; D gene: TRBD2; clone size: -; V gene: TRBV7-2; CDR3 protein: CASSLSPGGQTQYF; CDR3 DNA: TGTGCCAGCAGCTTATCTCCGGGAGGGCAGACCCAGTACTTC
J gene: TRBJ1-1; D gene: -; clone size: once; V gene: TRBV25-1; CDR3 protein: CASSKAGPNTEAFF; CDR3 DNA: TGTGCCAGCAGTAAGGCCGGGCCGAACACTGAAGCTTTCTTT
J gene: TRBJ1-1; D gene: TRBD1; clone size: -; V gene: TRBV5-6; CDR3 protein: CASTFRGLDTEAFF; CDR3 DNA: TGTGCCAGCACCTTCAGGGGGCTGGACACTGAAGCTTTCTTT
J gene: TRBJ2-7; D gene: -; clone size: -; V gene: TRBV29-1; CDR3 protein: CSVDRGVNEQYF; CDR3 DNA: TGCAGCGTTGACAGGGGGGTGAACGAGCAGTACTTC
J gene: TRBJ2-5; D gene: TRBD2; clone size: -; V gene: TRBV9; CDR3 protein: CASSSSGLAGEETQYF; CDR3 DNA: TGTGCCAGCAGCTCTTCGGGACTAGCGGGGGAAGAGACCCAGTACTTC
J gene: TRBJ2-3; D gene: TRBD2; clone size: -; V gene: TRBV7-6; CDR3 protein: CASSLSGRGGDTQYF; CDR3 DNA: TGTGCCAGCAGCTTGTCGGGTCGGGGGGGAGATACGCAGTATTTT
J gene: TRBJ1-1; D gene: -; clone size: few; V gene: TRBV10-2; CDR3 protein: CASTETANTEAFF; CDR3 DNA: TGCGCCAGCACGGAGACAGCGAACACTGAAGCTTTCTTT
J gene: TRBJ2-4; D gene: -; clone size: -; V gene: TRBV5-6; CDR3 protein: CASSFGWVAKNIQYF; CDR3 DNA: TGTGCCAGCAGCTTCGGGTGGGTAGCCAAAAACATTCAGTACTTC
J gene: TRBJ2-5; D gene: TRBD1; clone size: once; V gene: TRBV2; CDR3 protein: CASSPGQRQETQYF; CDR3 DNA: TGTGCCAGCAGTCCGGGACAGAGACAAGAGACCCAGTACTTC
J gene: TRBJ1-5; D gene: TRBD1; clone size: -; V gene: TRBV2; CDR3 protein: CASRRGQSNQPQHF; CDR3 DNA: TGTGCCAGCAGAAGGGGACAGAGCAATCAGCCCCAGCATTTT
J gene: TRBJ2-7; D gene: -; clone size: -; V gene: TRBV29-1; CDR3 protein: CSVDLGGAYEQYF; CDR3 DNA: TGCAGCGTTGATTTGGGGGGCGCGTACGAGCAGTACTTC
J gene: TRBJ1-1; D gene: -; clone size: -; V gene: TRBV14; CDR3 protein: CASSQDDGGQSNTEAFF; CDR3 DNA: TGTGCCAGCAGCCAAGATGATGGTGGACAGAGCAACACTGAAGCTTTCTTT
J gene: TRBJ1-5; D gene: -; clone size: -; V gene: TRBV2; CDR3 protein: CASRADGLNQPQHF; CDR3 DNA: TGTGCCAGCAGGGCCGACGGACTCAATCAGCCCCAGCATTTT
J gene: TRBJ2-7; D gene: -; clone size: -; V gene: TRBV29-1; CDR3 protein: CSVRQRSSWEQYF; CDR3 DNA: TGCAGCGTTCGACAGCGATCCTCTTGGGAGCAGTACTTC
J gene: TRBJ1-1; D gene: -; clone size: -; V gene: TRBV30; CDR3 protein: CAWSEGVTEAFF; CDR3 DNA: TGTGCCTGGAGTGAGGGTGTCACTGAAGCTTTCTTT
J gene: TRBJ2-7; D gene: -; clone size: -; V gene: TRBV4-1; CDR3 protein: CASSQYAGYEQYF; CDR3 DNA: TGCGCCAGCAGCCAATACGCCGGGTACGAGCAGTACTTC
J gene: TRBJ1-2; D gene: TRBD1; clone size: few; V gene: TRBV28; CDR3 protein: CASSPSGTGDNYGYTF; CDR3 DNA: TGTGCCAGCAGCCCCTCCGGGACAGGGGACAACTATGGCTACACCTTC
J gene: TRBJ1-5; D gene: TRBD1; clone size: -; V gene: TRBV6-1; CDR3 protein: CASSQTGNQPQHF; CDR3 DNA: TGTGCCAGCAGCCAGACAGGGAATCAGCCCCAGCATTTT
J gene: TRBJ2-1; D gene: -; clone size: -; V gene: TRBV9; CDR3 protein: CASSPETRGGSEQFF; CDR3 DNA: TGTGCCAGCAGCCCCGAGACTAGAGGGGGGAGTGAGCAGTTCTTC
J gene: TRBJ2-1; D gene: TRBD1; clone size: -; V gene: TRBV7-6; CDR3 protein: CASSSNRGRDEQFF; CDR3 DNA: TGTGCCAGCAGCTCAAACAGGGGGCGGGATGAGCAGTTCTTC
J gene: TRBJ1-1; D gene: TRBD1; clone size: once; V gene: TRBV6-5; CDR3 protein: CASGQQGASYTEAFF; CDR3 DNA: TGTGCCAGCGGACAACAGGGGGCTAGTTACACTGAAGCTTTCTTT
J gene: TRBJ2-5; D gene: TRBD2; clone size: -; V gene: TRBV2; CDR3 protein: CATRGGAGVQETQYF; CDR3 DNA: TGTGCCACCCGGGGAGGAGCGGGGGTCCAAGAGACCCAGTACTTC
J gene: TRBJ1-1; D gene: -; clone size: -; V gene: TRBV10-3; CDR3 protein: CAISTGPGQGTEAFF; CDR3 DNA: TGTGCCATCAGCACAGGGCCGGGACAAGGAACTGAAGCTTTCTTT
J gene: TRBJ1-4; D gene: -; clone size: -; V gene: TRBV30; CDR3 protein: CAWRLWGRATNEKLFF; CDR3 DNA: TGTGCCTGGAGATTGTGGGGGCGGGCAACTAATGAAAAACTGTTTTTT
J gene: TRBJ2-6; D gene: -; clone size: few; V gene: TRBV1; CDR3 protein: CTSREARCRANVLTF; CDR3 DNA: TGCACCAGCAGGGAGGCTCGTTGTCGGGCCAACGTCCTGACTTTC
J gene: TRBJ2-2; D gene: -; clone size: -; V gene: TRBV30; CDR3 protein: CAWSGGRGTVPGELFF; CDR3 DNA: TGTGCCTGGAGCGGGGGTCGCGGGACAGTCCCCGGGGAGCTGTTTTTT
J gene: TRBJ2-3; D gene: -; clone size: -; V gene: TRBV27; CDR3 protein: CASSLVATDTQYF; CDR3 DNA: TGTGCCAGCAGTCTGGTAGCAACAGATACGCAGTATTTT
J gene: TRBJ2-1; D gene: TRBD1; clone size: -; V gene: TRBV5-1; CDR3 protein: CASSWQGVDNEQFF; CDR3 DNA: TGCGCCAGCAGCTGGCAGGGGGTCGACAATGAGCAGTTCTTC
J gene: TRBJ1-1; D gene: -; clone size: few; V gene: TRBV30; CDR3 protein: CAWSLTPEAFF; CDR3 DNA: TGTGCCTGGAGTCTGACTCCCGAAGCTTTCTTT
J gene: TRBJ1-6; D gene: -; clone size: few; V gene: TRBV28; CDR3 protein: CASSPLGGASSPLHF; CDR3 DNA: TGTGCCAGCAGTCCCCTGGGGGGGGCCAGTTCACCCCTCCACTTT
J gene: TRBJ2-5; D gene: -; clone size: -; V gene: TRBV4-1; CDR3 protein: CASSQWGGETQYF; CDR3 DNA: TGCGCCAGCAGCCAATGGGGAGGAGAGACCCAGTACTTC
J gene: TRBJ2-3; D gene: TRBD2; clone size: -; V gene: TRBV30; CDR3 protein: CAWSAPVEAGYTDTQYF; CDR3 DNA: TGTGCCTGGAGTGCCCCCGTCGAAGCGGGGTACACAGATACGCAGTATTTT
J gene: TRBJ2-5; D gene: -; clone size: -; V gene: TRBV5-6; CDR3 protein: CASSSKETQYF; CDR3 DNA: TGTGCCAGCAGCTCAAAGGAGACCCAGTACTTC
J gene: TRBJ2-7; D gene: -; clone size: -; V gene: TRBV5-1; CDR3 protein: CASSLDASLKFEQYF; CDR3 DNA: TGCGCCAGCAGCTTGGATGCCAGCCTTAAGTTCGAGCAGTACTTC
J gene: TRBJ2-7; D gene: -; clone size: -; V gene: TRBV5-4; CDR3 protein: CASSFFSSSSYEQYF; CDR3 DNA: TGTGCCAGCAGCTTTTTTTCCTCTAGCAGCTACGAGCAGTACTTC
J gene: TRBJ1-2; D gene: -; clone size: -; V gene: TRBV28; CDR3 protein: CASSLGAYGYTF; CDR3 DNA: TGTGCCAGCAGTTTAGGTGCCTATGGCTACACCTTC
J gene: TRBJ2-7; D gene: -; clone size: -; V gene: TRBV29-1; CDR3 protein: CSANDGVPYEQYF; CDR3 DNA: TGCAGCGCAAATGATGGGGTCCCCTACGAGCAGTACTTC